This T cell receptor (beta chain) is from a study of human T cells and chemical hapten exposure. Study as a whole: Small discrepancies in pooled library volume mainly accounted for the varying TCR yields per sample.

Study processing details: Per-sample TCR counts ranged from 23,224 to 690,600, median about 98,000. Each CDR3 protein is one row after TCRdb ran MiXCR on the RACE reads. The V and J calls, along with clone size, are taken from TCRdb and not from the paper's own processing. In the table there are 25,000 to 35,000 distinct CDR3 sequences, over 7% of which are singletons. Germline V lookup: CDR1 LGHDT, CDR2 YNNKEL (reference sequence). This CDR3 is built from 15 residues. V gave up 4 bases and J gave up 0 bases, with 13 bases separating them. Study-wide points: TCRs exceeding a frequency of 1 in 1000 stayed unchanged under DPC sensitization.

Time point described: healthy volunteer bleed at 2 weeks. Unseparated into fractions, whole blood served as the source from which total RNA was extracted. About this clonotype: The antigen is undetermined.

The chain joins TRBV3-1 to TRBJ2-7; weak D call: TRBD2 (6 bases). The clonotype originates from a human donor in good health. Some clones in this sample may be carry-over from other donors' samples. The sample taken for sequencing was whole blood. CDR3 amino acids: CASSRDFPSSYEQYF. The CDR3 DNA reads as TGTGCCAGCAGCCGGGACTTCCCTTCCTCCTACGAGCAGTACTTC.